This T cell receptor (beta chain) was identified during a study of cytomegalovirus exposure and HLA in healthy donors. PCR used 60 Vbeta primers and 13 Jbeta primers. The assay was immunoSEQ multiplex PCR, and TCRdb's table has in-frame clones only and misses some. The table lists 150,000 to 200,000 clones, around 80% of them singletons, with about 1.8% in the top ten. Turning to this clone: Its target is unknown.

V was clipped by 4 bases and J by 1 base, with 7 bases between them. This CDR3 region has 13 residues. Germline CDR1 ENHRY, CDR2 SYGVKD. Study results and caveats: Most TCR sequences showed up rarely, but some public TCRs showed up in many donors.

The origin of this receptor is a man in his forties in good health and CMV-seropositive. The chain recombines TRBV10-3 with TRBJ1-1; D is ambiguous. Material for sequencing was PBMCs. CDR3 amino acids: CAISGPKNTEAFF. The CDR3 DNA follows: TGTGCCATCAGTGGCCCTAAGAACACTGAAGCTTTCTTT.